The 13 T cell receptor beta chains below were found in one sample sequenced in a study of beta chain features in type 1 diabetes. Their cognate antigens are unknown. Study results and caveats: TCRB CDR3s were moderately but significantly shorter in Type 1 diabetes patients in all four CD4+ subsets.

What was sequenced were expressed TCRB transcripts, since all of the isolated RNA had been reverse transcribed. Sequencing was performed with immunoSEQ multiplex PCR; in TCRdb, only in-frame clones are kept and a portion is missing. The table shows hundreds of thousands of clones, with 15% occurring only once. Sequencing input: naive CD4+ T cells from blood. These TCRs come from a young man with type 1 diabetes.

The CDR3 protein is CASSFVAPNTEAFF. DNA for the CDR3: TGCGCCAGCAGCTTCGTAGCGCCGAACACTGAAGCTTTCTTT. V usage is TRBV5-1 and J usage is TRBJ1-1; D gene unclear. Germline-derived CDR1 and CDR2 are SGHRS and YFSETQ. The V end lost 2 bases, the J end lost 1 base, and 9 bases lay between the germline ends. CDR3 length equals 14 residues.

The chain carries TRBV11-2 and TRBJ2-1; 8 positions agree with TRBD1. After removal of 4 bases from V and 4 bases from J, the junction contained 9 bases not matched to a gene. CDR1 and CDR2 from the germline V gene are SGHAT and FQNNGV. This CDR3 comprises 16 residues. The CDR3 loop reads CASSSYQGAGYNEQFF. In DNA form, the CDR3 reads TGTGCCAGCAGCTCATACCAGGGGGCGGGGTACAATGAGCAGTTCTTC.

In this sample, this clone turned up a few times. The chain employs TRBV5-1 and TRBJ2-1; D ambiguous. The length of the CDR3 is 14 residues. The ends were cut back, 3 bases at V and 4 bases at J, with 11 bases in the middle. The germline V gene encodes CDR1 SGHRS and CDR2 YFSETQ. This chain's CDR3 is CASSSGEVYNEQFF. The DNA for the CDR3 is TGCGCCAGCAGCTCCGGAGAGGTGTACAATGAGCAGTTCTTC.

This chain links TRBV5-1 with TRBJ2-7; the match to TRBD1 covers 9 bases. This CDR3 has 15 residues. Losses at the gene ends were 6 bases for V and 4 bases for J; bases not matched to a gene: 11. Germline lookup yields CDR1 SGHRS and CDR2 YFSETQ. The CDR3 reads CASTLDPGQGYEQYF. CDR3 DNA sequence: TGCGCCAGCACCCTAGATCCGGGACAGGGTTACGAGCAGTACTTC.

This sequence joins TRBV19 and TRBJ2-5, with a possible D match to TRBD2 (6 bases). The CDR3 runs 14 residues. V lost 8 bases, J lost 4 bases, and 17 bases lay in between. Germline CDR1 LNHDA, CDR2 SQIVND (reference sequence). This CDR3 reads CASSTERVGETQYF. Here the CDR3 DNA reads TGTGCCAGTTCGACGGAGCGGGTCGGAGAGACCCAGTACTTC.

The V and J genes are TRBV5-4 and TRBJ2-7; no definite D call. This CDR3 has 15 amino acids. The ends were cut back, 2 bases at V and 2 bases at J, with 14 bases in the middle. Germline V lookup: CDR1 SGHNT, CDR2 YYREEE (reference sequence). CDR3 DNA: TGTGCCAGCAGCTTACGTGGAGTCCCCACCTACGAGCAGTACTTC. The encoded protein is CASSLRGVPTYEQYF. The entire variable domain, with the rest obtained from reference TRBV5-4 and TRBJ2-7, is as follows: ETGVTQSPTHLIKTRGQQVTLRCSSQSGHNTVSWYQQALGQGPQFIFQYYREEENGRGNFPPRFSGLQFPNYSSELNVNALELDDSALYLCASSLRGVPTYEQYFGPGTRLTVT.

This rearrangement joins TRBV11-2 to TRBJ1-5; D is undetermined. In germline, CDR1 is SGHAT, CDR2 FQNNGV. V was trimmed by 5 bases and J by 0 bases, leaving 11 bases between them. This CDR3 has 15 amino acids. The CDR3 coding sequence is TGTGCCAGCAGCCCGGGATCGTATAGCAATCAGCCCCAGCATTTT. As protein: CASSPGSYSNQPQHF.

This clone was seen more than once but under ten times. The J gene is TRBJ2-3, the V gene TRBV11-3; TRBD2 is a possible D gene (6 bases). CDR1 and CDR2 from the germline V gene are SGHNT and YENEEA. Trimming shortened V by 3 bases and J by 0 bases, and 7 bases separated the two germline ends. The CDR3 has 14 amino acids. The CDR3 DNA follows: TGTGCCAGCAGCTTCGGGAGTAGCACAGATACGCAGTATTTT. Amino acids: CASSFGSSTDTQYF.

The chain joins TRBV14 to TRBJ2-7; possibly TRBD2 for D (6 bases). The V gene lost 7 bases and the J gene lost 1 base, with 14 bases spanning the gap. CDR1 and CDR2 from the germline V gene are SGHDN and FVKESK. This CDR3 region has 14 residues. CDR3 sequence (DNA): TGTGCCAGCAAGGAGGAGGGCCCGTCCTACGAGCAGTACTTC. Protein sequence: CASKEEGPSYEQYF.

This clone appeared a few times. The chain recombines TRBV11-2 with TRBJ1-6; no reliable D call. This CDR3 comprises 12 residues. CDR1 SGHAT and CDR2 FQNNGV come from the germline V gene. Between the trimmed V and J ends, which lost 2 bases and 8 bases, there was a span of 4 bases. As DNA, the CDR3 is TGTGCCAGCAGCTTACGTGATTCACCCCTCCACTTT. Its translation is CASSLRDSPLHF.

The chain uses TRBV7-2 and TRBJ2-1, with TRBD2 as a possible D gene (7 bases). The V end was cut by 0 bases, the J end by 4 bases, with 10 bases between. In germline, CDR1 is SGHTA, CDR2 FQGNSA. The CDR3 covers 15 residues. As DNA, the CDR3 is TGTGCCAGCAGCTTAGCGGGGGGGCCTTACAATGAGCAGTTCTTC. Its protein is CASSLAGGPYNEQFF.

J is TRBJ2-3 and V is TRBV7-2; 9 bases fit TRBD1. With V trimmed by 7 bases and J by 4 bases, 12 bases remained unmatched. Germline V gene data show CDR1 as SGHTA and CDR2 as FQGNSA. There are 16 residues in the CDR3. The CDR3 is CASNFPGQGPSDTQYF. CDR3 bases: TGTGCCAGCAACTTTCCGGGACAGGGACCCTCAGATACGCAGTATTTT.

The V call is TRBV18, the J call TRBJ2-5, with 13 bases lining up with TRBD2. The V gene end was trimmed by 3 bases and the J gene end by 2 bases; junction bases not matched to a gene: 6. Per germline, CDR1 KGHSH and CDR2 LQKENI. The CDR3 contains 17 residues. The CDR3 DNA follows: TGTGCCAGCTCACCCGGGACTAGCGGGGTCCGACAAGAGACCCAGTACTTC. Amino acids: CASSPGTSGVRQETQYF.